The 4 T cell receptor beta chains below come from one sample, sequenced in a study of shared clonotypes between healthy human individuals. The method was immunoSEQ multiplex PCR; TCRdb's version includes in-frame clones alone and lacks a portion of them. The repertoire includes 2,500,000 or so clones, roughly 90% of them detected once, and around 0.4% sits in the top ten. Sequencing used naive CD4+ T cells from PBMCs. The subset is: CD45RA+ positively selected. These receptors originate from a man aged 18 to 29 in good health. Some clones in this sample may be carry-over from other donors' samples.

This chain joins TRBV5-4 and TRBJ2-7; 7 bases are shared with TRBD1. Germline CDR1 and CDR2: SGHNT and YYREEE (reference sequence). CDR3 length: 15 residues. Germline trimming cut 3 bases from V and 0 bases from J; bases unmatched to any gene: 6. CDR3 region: CASSSRGTSSYEQYF. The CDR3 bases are TGTGCCAGCAGCTCCAGGGGGACGAGCTCCTACGAGCAGTACTTC.

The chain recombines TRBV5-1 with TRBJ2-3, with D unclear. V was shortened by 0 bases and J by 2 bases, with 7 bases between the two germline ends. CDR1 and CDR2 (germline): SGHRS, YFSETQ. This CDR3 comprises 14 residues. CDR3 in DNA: TGCGCCAGCAGCTTGGGCGTAGACACAGATACGCAGTATTTT. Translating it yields CASSLGVDTDTQYF. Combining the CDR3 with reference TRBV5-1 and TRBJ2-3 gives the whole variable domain KAGVTQTPRYLIKTRGQQVTLSCSPISGHRSVSWYQQTPGQGLQFLFEYFSETQRNKGNFPGRFSGRQFSNSRSEMNVSTLELGDSALYLCASSLGVDTDTQYFGPGTRLTVL.

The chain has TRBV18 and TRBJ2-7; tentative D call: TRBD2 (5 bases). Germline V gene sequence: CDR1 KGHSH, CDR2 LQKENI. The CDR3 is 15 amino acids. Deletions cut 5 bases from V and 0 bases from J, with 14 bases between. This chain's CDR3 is CASSSAGRSSYEQYF. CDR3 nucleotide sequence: TGTGCCAGCTCATCCGCGGGCCGAAGCTCCTACGAGCAGTACTTC.

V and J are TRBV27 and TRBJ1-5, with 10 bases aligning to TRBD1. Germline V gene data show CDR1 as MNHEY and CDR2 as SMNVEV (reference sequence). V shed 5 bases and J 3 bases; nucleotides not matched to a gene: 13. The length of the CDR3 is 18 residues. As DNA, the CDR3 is TGTGCCAGCAGTCCCGGGACAGGGGAAGGGAATTACAATCAGCCCCAGCATTTT. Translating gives CASSPGTGEGNYNQPQHF.